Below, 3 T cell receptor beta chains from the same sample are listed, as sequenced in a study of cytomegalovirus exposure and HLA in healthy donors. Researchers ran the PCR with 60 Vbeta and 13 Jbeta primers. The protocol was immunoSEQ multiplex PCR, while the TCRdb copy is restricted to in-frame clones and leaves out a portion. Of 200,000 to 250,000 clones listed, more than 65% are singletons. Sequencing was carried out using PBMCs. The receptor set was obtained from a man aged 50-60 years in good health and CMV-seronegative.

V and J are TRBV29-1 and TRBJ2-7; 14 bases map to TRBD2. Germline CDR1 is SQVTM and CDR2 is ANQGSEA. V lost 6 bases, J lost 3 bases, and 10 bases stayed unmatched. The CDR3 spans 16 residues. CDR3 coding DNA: TGCAGCGTGGGACTAGCGGGAGCAGAGGGGGACTACGAGCAGTACTTC. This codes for CSVGLAGAEGDYEQYF.

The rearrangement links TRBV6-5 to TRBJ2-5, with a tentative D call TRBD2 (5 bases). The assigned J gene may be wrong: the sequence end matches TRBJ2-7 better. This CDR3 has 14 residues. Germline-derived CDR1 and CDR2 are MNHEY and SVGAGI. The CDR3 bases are TGTGCCAGCATTAATAGCGTTGCCCCCTACGAGCAGTACTTC. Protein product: CASINSVAPYEQYF.

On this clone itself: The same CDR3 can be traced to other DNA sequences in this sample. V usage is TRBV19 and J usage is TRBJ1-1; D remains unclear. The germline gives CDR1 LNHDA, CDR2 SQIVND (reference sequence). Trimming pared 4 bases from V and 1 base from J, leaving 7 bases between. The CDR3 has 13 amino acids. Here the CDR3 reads CASSTRQNTEAFF. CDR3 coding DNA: TGTGCCAGTAGTACCCGACAGAACACTGAAGCTTTCTTT.